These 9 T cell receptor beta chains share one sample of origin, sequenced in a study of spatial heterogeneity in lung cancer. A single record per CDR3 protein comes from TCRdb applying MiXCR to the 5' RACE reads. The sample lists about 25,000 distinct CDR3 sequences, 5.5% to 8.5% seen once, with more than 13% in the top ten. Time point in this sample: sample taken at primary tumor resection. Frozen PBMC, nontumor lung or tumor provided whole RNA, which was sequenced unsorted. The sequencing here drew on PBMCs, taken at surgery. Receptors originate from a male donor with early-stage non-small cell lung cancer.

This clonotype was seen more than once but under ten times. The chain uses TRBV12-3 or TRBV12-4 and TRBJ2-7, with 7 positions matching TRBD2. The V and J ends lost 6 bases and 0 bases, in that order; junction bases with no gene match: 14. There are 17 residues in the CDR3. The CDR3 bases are TGTGCCAGCAGCCTCTGGGGGGGTTCCCAAACCTCCTACGAGCAGTACTTC. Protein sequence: CASSLWGGSQTSYEQYF.

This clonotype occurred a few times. The DNA for the CDR3 is TGTGCCAGCAGCACCGAGGTATTGGGCTACACCTTC. Its translation: CASSTEVLGYTF. The chain combines TRBV7-9 with TRBJ1-2; D gene unclear. From germline, CDR1 is SEHNR and CDR2 FQNEAQ (reference sequence). The CDR3 length is 12 residues. The V gene lost 5 bases and the J gene lost 8 bases, with 12 bases spanning the gap. The full variable domain, with the rest looked up from reference TRBV7-9 and TRBJ1-2, is DTGVSQNPRHKITKRGQNVTFRCDPISEHNRLYWYRQTLGQGPEFLTYFQNEAQLEKSRLLSDRFSAERPKGSFSTLEIQRTEQGDSAMYLCASSTEVLGYTFGSGTRLTVV.

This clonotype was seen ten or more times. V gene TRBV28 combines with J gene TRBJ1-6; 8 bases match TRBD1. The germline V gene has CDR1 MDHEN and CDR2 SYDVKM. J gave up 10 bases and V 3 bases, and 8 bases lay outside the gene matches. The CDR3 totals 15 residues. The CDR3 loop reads CASSLPGQGESPLHF. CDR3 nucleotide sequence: TGTGCCAGCAGTTTGCCTGGACAGGGTGAATCACCCCTCCACTTT.

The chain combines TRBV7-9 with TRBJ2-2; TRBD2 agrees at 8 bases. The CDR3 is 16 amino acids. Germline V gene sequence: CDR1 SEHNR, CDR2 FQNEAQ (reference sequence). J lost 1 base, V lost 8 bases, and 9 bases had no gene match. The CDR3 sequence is CASVAGGRRNTGELFF. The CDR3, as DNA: TGTGCCAGCGTTGCGGGCGGGAGGCGGAACACCGGGGAGCTGTTTTTT.

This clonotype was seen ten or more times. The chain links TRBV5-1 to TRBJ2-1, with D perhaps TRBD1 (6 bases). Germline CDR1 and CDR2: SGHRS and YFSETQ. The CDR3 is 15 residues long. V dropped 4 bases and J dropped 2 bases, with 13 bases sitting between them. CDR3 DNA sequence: TGCGCCAGCAGCGCATCCGGGACAACCTACAATGAGCAGTTCTTC. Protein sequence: CASSASGTTYNEQFF.

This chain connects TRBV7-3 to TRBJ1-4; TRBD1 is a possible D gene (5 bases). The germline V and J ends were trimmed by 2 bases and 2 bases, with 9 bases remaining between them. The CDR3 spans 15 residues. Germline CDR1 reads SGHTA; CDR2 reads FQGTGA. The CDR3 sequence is CASSLRGPTNEKLFF. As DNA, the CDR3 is TGTGCCAGCAGCTTACGGGGCCCCACTAATGAAAAACTGTTTTTT.

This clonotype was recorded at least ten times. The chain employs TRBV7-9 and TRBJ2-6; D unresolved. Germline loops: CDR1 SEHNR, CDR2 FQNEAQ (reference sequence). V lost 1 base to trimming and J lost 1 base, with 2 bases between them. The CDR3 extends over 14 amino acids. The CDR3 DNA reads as TGTGCCAGCAGCTTAGTATCTGGGGCCAACGTCCTGACTTTC. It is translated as CASSLVSGANVLTF.

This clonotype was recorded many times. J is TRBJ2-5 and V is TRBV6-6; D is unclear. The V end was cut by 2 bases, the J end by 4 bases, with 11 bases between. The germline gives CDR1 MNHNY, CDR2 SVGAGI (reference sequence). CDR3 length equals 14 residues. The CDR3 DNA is TGTGCCAGCAGTTACCTACGGAGCTTAGAGACCCAGTACTTC. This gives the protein CASSYLRSLETQYF.

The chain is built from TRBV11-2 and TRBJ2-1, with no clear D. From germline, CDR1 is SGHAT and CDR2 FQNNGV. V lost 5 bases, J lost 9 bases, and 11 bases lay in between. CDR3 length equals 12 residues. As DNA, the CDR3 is TGTGCCAGCAGCCGGTCCGGGCTTGAGCAGTTCTTC. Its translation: CASSRSGLEQFF.